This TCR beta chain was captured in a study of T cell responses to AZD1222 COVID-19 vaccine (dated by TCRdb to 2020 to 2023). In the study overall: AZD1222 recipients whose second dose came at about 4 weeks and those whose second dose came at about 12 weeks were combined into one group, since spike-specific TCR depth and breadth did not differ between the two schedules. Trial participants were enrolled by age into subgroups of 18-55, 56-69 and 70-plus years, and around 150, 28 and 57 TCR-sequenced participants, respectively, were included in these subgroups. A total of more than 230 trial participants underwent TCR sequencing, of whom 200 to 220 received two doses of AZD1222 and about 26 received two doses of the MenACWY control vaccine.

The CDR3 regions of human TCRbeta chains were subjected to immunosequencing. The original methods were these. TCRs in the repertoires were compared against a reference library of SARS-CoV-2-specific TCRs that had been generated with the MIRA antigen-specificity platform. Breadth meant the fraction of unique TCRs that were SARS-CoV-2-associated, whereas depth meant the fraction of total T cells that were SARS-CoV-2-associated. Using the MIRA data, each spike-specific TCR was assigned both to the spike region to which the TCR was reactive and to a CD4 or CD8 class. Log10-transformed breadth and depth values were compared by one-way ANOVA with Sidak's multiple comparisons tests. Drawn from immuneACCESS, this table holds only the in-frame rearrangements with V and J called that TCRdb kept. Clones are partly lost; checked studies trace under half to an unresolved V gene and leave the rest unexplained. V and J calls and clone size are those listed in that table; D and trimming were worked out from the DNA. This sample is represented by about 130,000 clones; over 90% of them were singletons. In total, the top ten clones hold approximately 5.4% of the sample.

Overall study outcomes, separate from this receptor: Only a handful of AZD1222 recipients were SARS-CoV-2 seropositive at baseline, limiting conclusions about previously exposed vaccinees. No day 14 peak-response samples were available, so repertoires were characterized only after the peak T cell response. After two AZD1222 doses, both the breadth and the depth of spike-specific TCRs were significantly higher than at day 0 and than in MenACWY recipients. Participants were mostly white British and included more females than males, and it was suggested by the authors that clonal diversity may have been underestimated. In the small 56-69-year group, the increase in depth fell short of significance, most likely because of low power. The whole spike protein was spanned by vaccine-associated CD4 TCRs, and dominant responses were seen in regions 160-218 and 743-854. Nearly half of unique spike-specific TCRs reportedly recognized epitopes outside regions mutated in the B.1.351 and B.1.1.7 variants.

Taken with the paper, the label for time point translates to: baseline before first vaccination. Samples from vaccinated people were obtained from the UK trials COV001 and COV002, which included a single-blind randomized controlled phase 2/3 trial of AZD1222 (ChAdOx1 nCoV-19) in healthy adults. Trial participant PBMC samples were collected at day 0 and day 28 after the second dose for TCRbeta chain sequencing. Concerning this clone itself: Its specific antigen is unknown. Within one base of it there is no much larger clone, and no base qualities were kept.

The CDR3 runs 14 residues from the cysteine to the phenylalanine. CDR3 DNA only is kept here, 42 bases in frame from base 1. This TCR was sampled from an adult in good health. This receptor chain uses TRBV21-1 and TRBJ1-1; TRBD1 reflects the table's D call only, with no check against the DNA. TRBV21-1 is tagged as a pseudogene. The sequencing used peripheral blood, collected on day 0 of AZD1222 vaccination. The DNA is TGTGCCAGCAGCACGACAGGGGGCTTCACTGAAGCTTTCTTT. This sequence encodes CASSTTGGFTEAFF.